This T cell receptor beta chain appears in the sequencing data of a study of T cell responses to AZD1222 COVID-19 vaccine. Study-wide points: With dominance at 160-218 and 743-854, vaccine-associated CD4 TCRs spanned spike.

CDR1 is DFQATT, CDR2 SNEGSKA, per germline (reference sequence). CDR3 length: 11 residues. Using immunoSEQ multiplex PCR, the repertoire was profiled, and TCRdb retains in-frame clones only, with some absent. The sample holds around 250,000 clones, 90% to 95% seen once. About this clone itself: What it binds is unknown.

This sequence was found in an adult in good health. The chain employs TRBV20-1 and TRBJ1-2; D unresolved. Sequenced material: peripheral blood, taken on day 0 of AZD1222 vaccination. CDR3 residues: CGSLGSYGYTF. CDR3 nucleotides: TGCGGCTCCCTCGGGAGTTATGGCTACACCTTC.